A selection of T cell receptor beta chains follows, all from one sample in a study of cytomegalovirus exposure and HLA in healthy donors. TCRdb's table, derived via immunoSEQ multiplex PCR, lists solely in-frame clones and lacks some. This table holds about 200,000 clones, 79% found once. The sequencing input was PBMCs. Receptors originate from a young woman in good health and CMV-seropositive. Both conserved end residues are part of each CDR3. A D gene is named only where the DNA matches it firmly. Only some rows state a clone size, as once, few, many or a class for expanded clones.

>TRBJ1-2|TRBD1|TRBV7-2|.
CASSLVSQGAQDYGYTF
TGTGCCAGCAGCTTAGTTAGCCAGGGGGCGCAAGACTATGGCTACACCTTC
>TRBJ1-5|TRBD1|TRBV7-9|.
CASSWGQKGNQPQHF
TGTGCCAGCAGCTGGGGACAGAAGGGGAATCAGCCCCAGCATTTT
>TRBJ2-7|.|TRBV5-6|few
CASSLTYEQYF
TGTGCCAGCAGCTTAACATACGAGCAGTACTTC
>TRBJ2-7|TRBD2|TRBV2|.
CASRGLAGYEQYF
TGTGCCAGCAGGGGACTAGCTGGCTACGAGCAGTACTTC
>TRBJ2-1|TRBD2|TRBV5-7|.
CASSHPGTSVHEQFF
TGTGCCAGCAGCCACCCCGGGACTAGCGTCCATGAGCAGTTCTTC
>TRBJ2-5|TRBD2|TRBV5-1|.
CASSLVGGGALETQYF
TGCGCCAGCAGCTTGGTCGGCGGGGGGGCCCTAGAGACCCAGTACTTC
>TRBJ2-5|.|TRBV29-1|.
CSGRTGQETQYF
TGCAGCGGTCGGACTGGTCAAGAGACCCAGTACTTC
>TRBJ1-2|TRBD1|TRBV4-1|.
CASSPTGTGGYGYTF
TGCGCCAGCAGCCCCACCGGGACAGGGGGGTATGGCTACACCTTC
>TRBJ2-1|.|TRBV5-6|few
CASSQSGYSSYNEQFF
TGTGCCAGCAGCCAAAGTGGGTACAGCTCCTACAATGAGCAGTTCTTC
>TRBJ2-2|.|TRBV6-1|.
CASSEIDGPGGELFF
TGTGCCAGCAGTGAAATAGATGGGCCTGGCGGGGAGCTGTTTTTT
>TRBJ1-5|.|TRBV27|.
CASRSQRGGNQPQHF
TGTGCCAGCAGGAGTCAAAGGGGCGGCAATCAGCCCCAGCATTTT
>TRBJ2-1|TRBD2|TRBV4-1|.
CASSHPGRASGGGDEQFF
TGCGCCAGCAGCCACCCAGGGAGGGCTAGCGGGGGGGGCGATGAGCAGTTCTTC
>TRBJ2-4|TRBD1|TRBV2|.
CASSEPRGTGRLKGKNIQYF
TGTGCCAGCAGTGAACCTCGGGGGACAGGGAGACTTAAAGGCAAAAACATTCAGTACTTC
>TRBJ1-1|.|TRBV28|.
CAIAGVGETEAFF
TGTGCCATCGCGGGGGTGGGAGAAACTGAAGCTTTCTTT
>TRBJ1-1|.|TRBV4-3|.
CASSQDQPLQMNTEAFF
TGCGCCAGCAGCCAAGATCAACCGTTACAAATGAACACTGAAGCTTTCTTT
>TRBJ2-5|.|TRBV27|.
CASSPVGRDSETQYF
TGTGCCAGCAGTCCCGTGGGGCGAGACTCAGAGACCCAGTACTTC
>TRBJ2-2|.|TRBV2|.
CASSDFQYTGELFF
TGTGCCAGCAGTGACTTCCAGTACACCGGGGAGCTGTTTTTT
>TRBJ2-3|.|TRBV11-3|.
CASGRGAHTDTQYF
TGTGCCAGCGGCCGAGGCGCACATACAGATACGCAGTATTTT
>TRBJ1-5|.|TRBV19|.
CASRTTASNQPQHF
TGTGCCAGTAGAACCACAGCTAGCAATCAGCCCCAGCATTTT
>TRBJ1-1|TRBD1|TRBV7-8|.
CASRATGANTEAFF
TGTGCCAGCAGGGCAACAGGGGCGAACACTGAAGCTTTCTTT
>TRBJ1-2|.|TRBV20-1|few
CSAGGGSGYTF
TGCAGTGCGGGGGGGGGAAGCGGCTACACCTTC
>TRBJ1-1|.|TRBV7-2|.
CASSVAQVGVEAFF
TGTGCCAGCAGCGTAGCCCAGGTCGGGGTAGAAGCTTTCTTT
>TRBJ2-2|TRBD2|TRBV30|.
CAWRSSGRSGELFF
TGTGCCTGGAGGTCTAGCGGGAGATCCGGGGAGCTGTTTTTT
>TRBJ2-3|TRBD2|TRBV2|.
CASRKTSGSADTQYF
TGTGCCAGCAGAAAGACTAGCGGGAGTGCAGATACGCAGTATTTT
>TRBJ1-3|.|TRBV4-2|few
CASSQDRAGNTIYF
TGTGCCAGCAGCCAGGACAGAGCTGGAAACACCATATATTTT
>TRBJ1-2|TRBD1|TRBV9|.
CASSVDGQGVYGYTF
TGTGCCAGCAGCGTAGACGGACAGGGAGTTTATGGCTACACCTTC
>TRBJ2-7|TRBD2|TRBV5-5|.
CASSRLAGTYEQYF
TGTGCCAGCAGCCGACTAGCGGGGACCTACGAGCAGTACTTC
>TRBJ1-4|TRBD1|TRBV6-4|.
CASRDDRAPGKLFF
TGTGCCAGCAGAGATGACAGGGCGCCGGGAAAACTGTTTTTT
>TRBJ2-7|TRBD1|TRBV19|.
CASSTAGTGAYEQYF
TGTGCCAGTAGCACTGCCGGGACAGGGGCTTACGAGCAGTACTTC
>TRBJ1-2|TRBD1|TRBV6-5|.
CASSYYAQGAGGYTF
TGTGCCAGCAGTTATTACGCCCAGGGGGCGGGCGGCTACACCTTC
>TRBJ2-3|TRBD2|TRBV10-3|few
CAISGEAGGADTQYF
TGTGCCATCAGTGGTGAAGCGGGAGGGGCAGATACGCAGTATTTT
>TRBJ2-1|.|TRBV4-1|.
CASSQLSYNEQFF
TGCGCCAGCAGCCAACTCTCCTACAATGAGCAGTTCTTC
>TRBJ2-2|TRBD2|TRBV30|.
CAWNRGTSGELFF
TGTGCCTGGAACCGTGGGACTAGCGGGGAGCTGTTTTTT
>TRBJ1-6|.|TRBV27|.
CASSRNTRFGAWNSPLHF
TGTGCCAGCAGTCGAAATACCCGCTTTGGGGCTTGGAATTCACCCCTCCACTTT
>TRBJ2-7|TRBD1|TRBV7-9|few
CSSSRNAGTGLLYEQYF
TGTTCCAGCAGCCGAAACGCCGGGACAGGGTTACTCTACGAGCAGTACTTC
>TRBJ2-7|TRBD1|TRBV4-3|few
CASSQYLGQGAYEQYF
TGCGCCAGCAGCCAATATTTAGGACAGGGAGCCTACGAGCAGTACTTC
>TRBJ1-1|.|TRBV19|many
CASSMYRNTEAFF
TGTGCCAGTAGTATGTACAGGAACACTGAAGCTTTCTTT
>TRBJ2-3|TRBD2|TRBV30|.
CASSSSGATDTQYF
TGTGCCTCGAGCTCGAGCGGGGCCACAGATACGCAGTATTTT
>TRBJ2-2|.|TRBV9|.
CASSNRLNTGELFF
TGTGCCAGCAGCAATAGATTAAACACCGGGGAGCTGTTTTTT
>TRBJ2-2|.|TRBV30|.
CAWTTAGELFF
TGTGCCTGGACGACAGCCGGGGAGCTGTTTTTT
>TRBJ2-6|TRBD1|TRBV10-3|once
CAISSGTGFSGANVLTF
TGTGCCATCAGCTCCGGGACAGGGTTCAGTGGGGCCAACGTCCTGACTTTC
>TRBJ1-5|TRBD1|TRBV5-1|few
CASSSGQGANQPQHF
TGCGCCAGCAGCTCGGGACAGGGGGCGAATCAGCCCCAGCATTTT
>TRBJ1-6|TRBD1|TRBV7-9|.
CASSLLPDRLDGPLHF
TGTGCCAGCAGCTTACTCCCGGACAGGCTAGATGGACCCCTCCACTTT
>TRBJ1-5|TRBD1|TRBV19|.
CASSILGQANQPQHF
TGTGCCAGTAGTATCCTCGGACAGGCCAATCAGCCCCAGCATTTT
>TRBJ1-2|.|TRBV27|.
CASRDLAWRSYGYTF
TGTGCCAGCAGGGATCTGGCGTGGCGGAGCTATGGCTACACCTTC
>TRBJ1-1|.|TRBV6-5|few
CASSFRWGGTEAFF
TGTGCCAGCAGTTTCAGGTGGGGGGGTACTGAAGCTTTCTTT
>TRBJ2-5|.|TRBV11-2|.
CASSTGRGEETQYF
TGTGCCAGCAGCACAGGGAGAGGTGAAGAGACCCAGTACTTC
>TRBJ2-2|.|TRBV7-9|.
CASSFLEETGTGELFF
TGTGCCAGCAGCTTTCTGGAAGAAACAGGGACCGGGGAGCTGTTTTTT
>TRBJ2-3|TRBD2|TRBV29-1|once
CSSWGLAGEDTQYF
TGCAGCTCCTGGGGACTAGCGGGAGAAGATACGCAGTATTTT